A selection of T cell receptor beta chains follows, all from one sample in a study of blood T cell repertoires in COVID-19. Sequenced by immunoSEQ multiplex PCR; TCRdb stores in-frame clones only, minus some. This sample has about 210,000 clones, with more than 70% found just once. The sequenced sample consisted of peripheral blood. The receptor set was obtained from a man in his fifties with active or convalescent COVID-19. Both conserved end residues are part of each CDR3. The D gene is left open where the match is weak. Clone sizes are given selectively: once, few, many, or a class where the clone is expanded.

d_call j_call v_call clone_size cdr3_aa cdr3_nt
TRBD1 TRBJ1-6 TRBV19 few CASSIVWTGTSPLHF TGTGCCAGTAGTATAGTTTGGACAGGGACTTCACCCCTCCACTTT
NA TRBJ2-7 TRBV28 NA CASKSGGNFYEQYF TGTGCCAGCAAGTCCGGCGGAAATTTCTACGAGCAGTACTTC
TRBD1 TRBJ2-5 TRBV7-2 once CASSPNRGQETQYF TGTGCCAGCAGCCCCAACAGGGGGCAGGAGACCCAGTACTTC
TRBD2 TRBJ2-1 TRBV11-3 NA CASSSRGGNNEQFF TGTGCCAGCAGCTCCCGGGGGGGAAACAATGAGCAGTTCTTC
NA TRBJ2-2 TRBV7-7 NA CASSERGTGELFF TGTGCTAGCAGCGAACGCGGCACCGGGGAGCTGTTTTTT
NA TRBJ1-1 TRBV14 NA CASSQVGGGDTEAFF TGTGCCAGCAGCCAAGTTGGGGGCGGAGACACTGAAGCTTTCTTT
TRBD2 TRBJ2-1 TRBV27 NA CASSPTPLLAGQPYNEQFF TGTGCCAGCAGTCCAACCCCTCTGCTAGCGGGGCAACCCTACAATGAGCAGTTCTTC
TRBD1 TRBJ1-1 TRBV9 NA CASSYGQGAMNTEAFF TGTGCCAGCAGCTACGGACAGGGGGCAATGAACACTGAAGCTTTCTTT
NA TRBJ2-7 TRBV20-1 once CSASPGNEQYF TGCAGTGCTAGTCCAGGGAACGAGCAGTACTTC
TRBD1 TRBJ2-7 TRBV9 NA CASSVTDRVTYEQYF TGTGCCAGCAGCGTAACCGACAGGGTAACCTACGAGCAGTACTTC
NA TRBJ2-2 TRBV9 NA CASSVGLTGAGELFF TGTGCCAGCAGCGTGGGACTTACAGGGGCCGGGGAGCTGTTTTTT
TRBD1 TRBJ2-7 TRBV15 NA CATSSSGQGPYEQYF TGTGCCACCAGCTCCTCGGGACAGGGGCCCTACGAGCAGTACTTC
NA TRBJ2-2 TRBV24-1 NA CATGGRGWTGELFF TGTGCCACCGGAGGGCGGGGATGGACCGGGGAGCTGTTTTTT
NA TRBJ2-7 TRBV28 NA CASSRAGSLAEQYF TGTGCCAGCAGTCGGGCGGGAAGTCTTGCCGAGCAGTACTTC
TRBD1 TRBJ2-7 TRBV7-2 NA CASSLELGQGVYEQYF TGTGCCAGCAGCTTAGAGTTGGGACAGGGGGTCTACGAGCAGTACTTC
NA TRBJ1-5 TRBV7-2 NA CASSSRTDNQPQHF TGTGCCAGCAGCTCTCGGACAGACAATCAGCCCCAGCATTTT
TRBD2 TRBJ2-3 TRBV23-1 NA CASSPGLAGMDTQYF TGCGCCAGCAGCCCCGGACTAGCGGGAATGGATACGCAGTATTTT
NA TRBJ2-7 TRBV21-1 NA CASSKAGRGRYEQYF TGTGCCAGCAGCAAAGCTGGCAGGGGACGGTACGAGCAGTACTTC
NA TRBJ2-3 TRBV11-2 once CASSLGVGLWDTQYF TGTGCCAGCAGCTTAGGGGTGGGACTTTGGGATACGCAGTATTTT
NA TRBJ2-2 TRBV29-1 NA CSGGGRRAGELFF TGCAGCGGGGGGGGCAGGAGGGCCGGGGAGCTGTTTTTT
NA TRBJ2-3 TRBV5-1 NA CASSQTGTSTDTQYF TGCGCCAGCAGCCAGACAGGGACTAGCACAGATACGCAGTATTTT
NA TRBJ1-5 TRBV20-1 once CSASANAGNQPQHF TGCAGTGCTAGTGCTAACGCGGGCAATCAGCCCCAGCATTTT
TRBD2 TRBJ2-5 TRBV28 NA CASSSGTSGAHSYF TGTGCCAGCAGTTCTGGGACTAGCGGGGCCCATAGCTACTTC
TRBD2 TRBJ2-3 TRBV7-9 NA CASSLVAGADTQYF TGTGCCAGCAGCTTAGTAGCGGGGGCTGATACGCAGTATTTT
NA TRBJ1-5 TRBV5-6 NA CASSLRGAGGNQPQHF TGTGCCAGCAGCTTAAGGGGAGCGGGGGGCAATCAGCCCCAGCATTTT
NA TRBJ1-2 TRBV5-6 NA CASSLRDLANYGYTF TGTGCCAGCAGCTTGCGAGACTTAGCTAACTATGGCTACACCTTC
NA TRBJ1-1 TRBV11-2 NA CASSFSGGNTEAFF TGTGCCAGCAGCTTTTCCGGGGGGAACACTGAAGCTTTCTTT
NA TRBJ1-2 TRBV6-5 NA CASKAWGGDYGYTF TGTGCCAGCAAAGCGTGGGGGGGCGACTATGGCTACACCTTC